The 21 T cell receptor beta chains presented below share a single source sample, sequenced in a study of radiotherapy plus CTLA-4 blockade in lung cancer. Using immunoSEQ multiplex PCR, the repertoire was profiled, and TCRdb retains in-frame clones only, with some absent. Here the sample spans tens of thousands of clones, roughly four fifths being singletons. Here the sequenced sample was peripheral blood, taken from a patient treated with radiotherapy plus ipilimumab. The origin of the receptors is a human donor with non-small cell lung cancer whose response to radiotherapy plus ipilimumab could not be evaluated.

The V and J genes are TRBV6-6 and TRBJ1-1; D is unclear. Between the trimmed V and J ends, which lost 0 bases and 7 bases, there was a span of 9 bases. Germline values: CDR1 MNHNY, CDR2 SVGAGI (reference sequence). This CDR3 is built from 13 residues. The CDR3 spells CASSYSDGGEAFF. The CDR3 DNA reads TGTGCCAGCAGTTACTCGGACGGAGGTGAAGCTTTCTTT.

The CDR3 coding sequence is TGTGCCAGTAGCCTGGACTCCAGGACCTCCTACGAGCAGTACTTC. This gives the protein CASSLDSRTSYEQYF. The rearrangement uses TRBV19 and TRBJ2-7; TRBD2 is a possible D gene (5 bases). Germline V gene lookup returns CDR1 LNHDA and CDR2 SQIVND (reference sequence). V lost 6 bases and J lost 0, with 15 bases in between. CDR3 size: 15 residues.

This clone was seen just once. The chain recombines TRBV5-4 with TRBJ2-7; TRBD2 matches at 9 bases. The CDR3 is 15 amino acids. V dropped 0 bases and J dropped 2; count of bases not matched to a gene: 3. Germline CDR1 SGHNT, CDR2 YYREEE (reference sequence). CDR3 sequence: CASSLDASGTYEQYF. CDR3 sequence (DNA): TGTGCCAGCAGCTTGGACGCTAGCGGGACCTACGAGCAGTACTTC. Complete variable domain (other parts from reference TRBV5-4 and TRBJ2-7): ETGVTQSPTHLIKTRGQQVTLRCSSQSGHNTVSWYQQALGQGPQFIFQYYREEENGRGNFPPRFSGLQFPNYSSELNVNALELDDSALYLCASSLDASGTYEQYFGPGTRLTVT.

Only a few counts were recorded for this clone. This sequence joins TRBV9 and TRBJ2-3; possibly TRBD1 for D (6 bases). CDR1 and CDR2 (germline): SGDLS, YYNGEE. CDR3 length: 11 amino acids. V was pared by 7 bases and J by 5 bases, with 8 bases between. The chain's CDR3 is CASSRGDTQYF. The CDR3 DNA is TGTGCCAGCTCCAGGGGAGATACGCAGTATTTT.

This chain joins TRBV5-1 and TRBJ1-5; D call uncertain. The V gene lost 4 bases and the J gene lost 0 bases, with 5 bases spanning the gap. The CDR3 extends over 13 amino acids. Germline V gives CDR1 SGHRS, CDR2 YFSETQ. CDR3 region: CASSQFSNQPQHF. The CDR3 DNA reads as TGCGCCAGCAGCCAGTTTAGCAATCAGCCCCAGCATTTT.

V and J are TRBV11-1 and TRBJ2-7; 8 nucleotides agree with TRBD1. Trimming took 5 bases from V and 2 from J; bases not matched to a gene: 2. Looked up from germline, CDR1 is SGHAT and CDR2 is FQDESV (reference sequence). This CDR3 has 13 amino acids. CDR3 in DNA: TGTGCCAGCAGCCCACAGGGGGCCTACGAGCAGTACTTC. This gives the protein CASSPQGAYEQYF.

V gene TRBV7-2 combines with J gene TRBJ2-4; D remains unclear. This CDR3 contains 12 residues. Germline CDR1 reads SGHTA; CDR2 reads FQGNSA. Trimming shortened V by 3 bases and J by 8 bases, and 8 bases separated the two germline ends. The CDR3 DNA reads as TGTGCCAGCAGCTTCCGACGGGACATTCAGTACTTC. Protein: CASSFRRDIQYF.

The V call is TRBV14, the J call TRBJ2-1; D is ambiguous. The CDR3 covers 12 residues. With 5 bases removed from V and 9 bases from J, the gap between germline ends came to 11 bases. The germline CDR1 and CDR2 sequences are SGHDN and FVKESK. The chain's CDR3 is CASSWPFSEQFF. CDR3 sequence (DNA): TGTGCCAGCAGCTGGCCCTTCAGTGAGCAGTTCTTC. The full variable domain, with the rest looked up from reference TRBV14 and TRBJ2-1, is EAGVTQFPSHSVIEKGQTVTLRCDPISGHDNLYWYRRVMGKEIKFLLHFVKESKQDESGMPNNRFLAERTGGTYSTLKVQPAELEDSGVYFCASSWPFSEQFFGPGTRLTVL.

The gene calls are TRBV27 and TRBJ1-1; D remains ambiguous. Trimming pared 3 bases from V and 5 bases from J, leaving 10 bases between. CDR1 and CDR2 from the germline V gene are MNHEY and SMNVEV (reference sequence). The CDR3 runs to 13 residues. CDR3 sequence (DNA): TGTGCCAGCAGTTTCTCCAGAGGGACTGAAGCTTTCTTT. It is translated as CASSFSRGTEAFF.

V usage is TRBV30 and J usage is TRBJ1-2; 8 bases are shared with TRBD1. V shed 3 bases and J 10 bases; nucleotides not matched to a gene: 10. From germline, CDR1 is GTSNPN and CDR2 SVGIG (reference sequence). The CDR3 sequence is 13 residues long. CDR3 sequence: CAWRVGQGPYYTF. As DNA, the CDR3 is TGTGCCTGGAGGGTAGGACAGGGTCCATACTACACCTTC.

DNA of the CDR3: TGTGCCAGCAGTGAATTCCAGGGGGCAGGGAATGAAAAACTGTTTTTT. Amino acids: CASSEFQGAGNEKLFF. The chain recombines TRBV2 with TRBJ1-4; TRBD1 matches at 8 bases. V lost 2 bases, J lost 5 bases, and 7 bases stayed unmatched. The CDR3 is 16 residues long. Germline CDR1 is SNHLY and CDR2 is FYNNEI.

The chain combines TRBV6-1 with TRBJ1-5; 7 bases agree with TRBD1. V lost 1 base, J lost 2 bases, and 5 bases stayed unmatched. The CDR3 is made up of 16 amino acids. Per germline, CDR1 MNHNS and CDR2 SASEGT. The CDR3 nucleotides are TGTGCCAGCAGTGAAGGGCAGGGGGTCGGCAATCAGCCCCAGCATTTT. Translation: CASSEGQGVGNQPQHF.

The gene calls are TRBV6-6 and TRBJ1-2; 10 bases fit TRBD1. With 7 bases clipped from V and 7 bases from J, the junction kept 9 bases outside the gene matches. CDR3 length: 14 residues. CDR1 is MNHNY and CDR2 is SVGAGI in the germline V gene (reference sequence). CDR3 amino acids: CASTSLTGGRGYTF. CDR3 coding DNA: TGTGCCAGCACCAGCCTGACAGGGGGCCGTGGCTACACCTTC.

The chain carries TRBV4-1 and TRBJ1-5; perhaps TRBD1 as D (5 bases). Trimming removed 1 base from V and 4 bases from J, with 14 bases in between. This CDR3 region has 16 residues. Germline CDR1 reads MGHRA; CDR2 reads YSYEKL. The CDR3 nucleotides are TGCGCCAGCAGCCAAGTGAGCGGGGGTCTTAATCAGCCCCAGCATTTT. Translated: CASSQVSGGLNQPQHF.

This clone was seen only a few times. V and J are TRBV7-9 and TRBJ1-1; 7 positions agree with TRBD1. Germline V CDR1 and CDR2: SEHNR, FQNEAQ (reference sequence). Germline trimming cut 5 bases from V and 2 bases from J; bases unmatched to any gene: 5. The CDR3 spans 14 residues. The CDR3 spells CASSAKGGNTEAFF. Here the CDR3 DNA reads TGTGCCAGCAGCGCAAAAGGGGGCAACACTGAAGCTTTCTTT.

This clone showed up just a few times. The V gene is TRBV27, the J gene TRBJ2-7; D is unresolved. Trimming removed 2 bases at V and 6 bases at J, with 14 bases between. The CDR3 contains 14 residues. Germline V gene data show CDR1 as MNHEY and CDR2 as SMNVEV (reference sequence). DNA of the CDR3: TGTGCCAGCAGTTTAGTCGGTCCCGCCATCGAGCAGTACTTC. This encodes CASSLVGPAIEQYF.

The rearrangement uses TRBV28 and TRBJ2-7; 8 nucleotides align to TRBD2. Trimming at V came to 5 bases and at J to 2 bases, leaving 8 bases not matched to a gene. This CDR3 spans 15 amino acids. Germline-derived CDR1 and CDR2 are MDHEN and SYDVKM. Written as DNA, the CDR3 is TGTGCCAGCAGTCCCATAGTAGCGGGAACCTACGAGCAGTACTTC. Translating it yields CASSPIVAGTYEQYF.

This clone appeared a single time. The rearrangement joins TRBV19 to TRBJ2-7, with D uncertain. Trimming took 3 bases from V and 3 from J, leaving 9 bases between them. This CDR3 is built from 13 residues. CDR1 and CDR2 from the germline V gene are LNHDA and SQIVND (reference sequence). Written as DNA, the CDR3 is TGTGCCAGTAGTATCAAACAGTACTACGAGCAGTACTTC. Its protein is CASSIKQYYEQYF.

The chain recombines TRBV4-1 with TRBJ2-5, with a weak D call TRBD2 (5 bases). The CDR3 sequence is 19 residues long. In germline, CDR1 is MGHRA, CDR2 YSYEKL. V lost 4 bases and J 5 bases, leaving 29 bases between the germline ends. The CDR3 DNA is TGCGCCAGCAGCCGCACCCACAAGTCCCCGGACTCTCCCCAGGAGACCCAGTACTTC. Its translation: CASSRTHKSPDSPQETQYF.

V usage is TRBV7-2 and J usage is TRBJ1-1, with 7 bases fitting TRBD1. This CDR3 has 15 amino acids. Germline V gene lookup returns CDR1 SGHTA and CDR2 FQGNSA. V was clipped by 4 bases and J by 0 bases; unmatched bases: 5. The CDR3 loop reads CASSSTGVMNTEAFF. The CDR3 DNA sequence: TGTGCCAGCAGCTCAACAGGGGTTATGAACACTGAAGCTTTCTTT.

The CDR3 sequence: CASSPSGTYTGELFF. As DNA, the CDR3 is TGTGCCAGCAGCCCCTCCGGGACATACACCGGGGAGCTGTTTTTT. The genes are TRBV9 and TRBJ2-2; the D gene is possibly TRBD1 (6 bases). Between the trimmed V and J ends, which lost 4 bases and 3 bases, there was a span of 13 bases. Germline V gene sequence: CDR1 SGDLS, CDR2 YYNGEE. The CDR3 is 15 residues long.